This T cell receptor beta chain was captured by sequencing in a study of T cells after posttransplantation cyclophosphamide. Study-wide results and limits: Donor CD8+ memory clones often dominated recipient blood repertoires at later times. TRB clonality was highly associated with recipient CMV seropositivity and reactivation.

On the day of bone marrow donation, the related graft donor provided peripheral blood. This clone was seen ten or more times. Antigen unknown. Looked up from germline, CDR1 is SNHLY and CDR2 is FYNNEI. The CDR3 length is 17 residues. V was clipped by 2 bases and J by 3 bases; unmatched bases: 10. Data came from immunoSEQ multiplex PCR; TCRdb stores just in-frame clones and leaves some out. Listed for the sample are 25,000 to 30,000 clones, none seen a single time. The rearrangement links TRBV2 to TRBJ2-7; 10 bases agree with TRBD2. The TCR originated in a woman aged 55-75 years in good health, CMV-negative, and a related stem cell transplant donor. The sample comprised PBMCs. The DNA for the CDR3 is TGTGCCAGCAGTGAATTCCCCACTAGCGGGATTTACTACGAGCAGTACTTC. Translating gives CASSEFPTSGIYYEQYF.